The source of this TCR beta chain is a study of T cells after yellow fever vaccination. In making TCR cDNA, 5'RACE template switching added a universal primer site and UMIs to it. TCRdb reprocessed the 5' RACE reads with MiXCR, giving one entry per CDR3 protein. The data contain 500,000 to 650,000 distinct CDR3 sequences, approximately 12% of them singletons. The CDR3 length is 13 residues. In germline, CDR1 is MNHNS, CDR2 SASEGT. The trim removed 5 bases at V and 4 bases at J, leaving 2 bases unmatched. This clonotype was observed a handful of times. Antigen unknown. General study results and limits: Few clonotypes appeared in both CD4 and CD8 compartments.

The specimen was PBMCs, collected on the day of the yellow fever booster vaccination. This chain joins TRBV6-1 and TRBJ2-1; 7 bases agree with TRBD1. The clonotype was recovered from a man younger than 40 who received the YFV17D yellow fever vaccine. Written as DNA, the CDR3 is TGTGCCAGCAGTAAGACAGGGTACAATGAGCAGTTCTTC. The encoded protein is CASSKTGYNEQFF.